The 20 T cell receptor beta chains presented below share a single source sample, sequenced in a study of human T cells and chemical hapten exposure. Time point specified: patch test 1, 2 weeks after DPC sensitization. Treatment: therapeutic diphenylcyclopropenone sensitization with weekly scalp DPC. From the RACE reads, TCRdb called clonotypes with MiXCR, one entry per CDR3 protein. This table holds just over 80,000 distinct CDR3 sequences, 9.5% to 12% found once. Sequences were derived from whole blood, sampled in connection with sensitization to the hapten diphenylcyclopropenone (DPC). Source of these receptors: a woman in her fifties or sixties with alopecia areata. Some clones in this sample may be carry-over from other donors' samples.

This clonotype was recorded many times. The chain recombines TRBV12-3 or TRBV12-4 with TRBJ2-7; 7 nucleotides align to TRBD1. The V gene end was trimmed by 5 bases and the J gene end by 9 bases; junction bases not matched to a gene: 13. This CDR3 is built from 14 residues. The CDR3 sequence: CASSLTGTLRGQYF. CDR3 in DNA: TGTGCCAGCAGTCTGACAGGGACCCTACGAGGGCAGTACTTC.

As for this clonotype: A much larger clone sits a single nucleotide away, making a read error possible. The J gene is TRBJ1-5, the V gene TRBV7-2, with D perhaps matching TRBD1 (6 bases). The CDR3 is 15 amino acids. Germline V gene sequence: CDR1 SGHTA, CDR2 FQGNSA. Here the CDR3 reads CASSPSTGSGQSQHF. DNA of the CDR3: TGTGCCAGCAGCCCATCCACAGGGTCGGGTCAGTCCCAGCATTTT.

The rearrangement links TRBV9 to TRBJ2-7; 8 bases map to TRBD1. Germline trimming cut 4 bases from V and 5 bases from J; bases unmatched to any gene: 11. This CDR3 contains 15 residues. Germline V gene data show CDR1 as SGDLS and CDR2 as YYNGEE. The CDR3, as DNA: TGTGCCAGCAGCCTTCAACCGGGACAGGTAAACGAGCAGTACTTC. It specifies CASSLQPGQVNEQYF.

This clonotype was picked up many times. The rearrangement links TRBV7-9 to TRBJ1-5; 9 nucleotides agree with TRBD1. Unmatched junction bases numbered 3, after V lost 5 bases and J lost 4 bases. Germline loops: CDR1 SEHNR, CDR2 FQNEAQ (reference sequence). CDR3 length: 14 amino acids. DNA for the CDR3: TGTGCCAGCAGCCTACAGGGGGCGAATCAGCCCCAGCATTTT. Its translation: CASSLQGANQPQHF.

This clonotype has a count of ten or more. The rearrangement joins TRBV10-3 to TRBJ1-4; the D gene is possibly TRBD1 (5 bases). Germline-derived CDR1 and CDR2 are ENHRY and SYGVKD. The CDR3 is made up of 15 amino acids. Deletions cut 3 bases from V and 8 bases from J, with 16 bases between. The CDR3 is CAISENQGAREKLFF. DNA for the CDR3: TGTGCCATCAGTGAAAACCAAGGGGCGCGGGAAAAACTGTTTTTT.

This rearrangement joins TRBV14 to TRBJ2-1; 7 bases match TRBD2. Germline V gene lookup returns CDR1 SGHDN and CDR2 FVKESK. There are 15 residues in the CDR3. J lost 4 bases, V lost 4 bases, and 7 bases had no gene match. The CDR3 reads CASSLTSFGYNEQFF. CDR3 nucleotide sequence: TGTGCCAGCAGCCTGACTAGCTTCGGGTACAATGAGCAGTTCTTC.

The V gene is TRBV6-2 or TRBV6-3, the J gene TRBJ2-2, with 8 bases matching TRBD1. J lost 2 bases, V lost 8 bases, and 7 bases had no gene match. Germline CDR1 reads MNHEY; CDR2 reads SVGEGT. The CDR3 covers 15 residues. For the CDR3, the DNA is TGTGCCAGCCATGGGACAGGAAAAAACACCGGGGAGCTGTTTTTT. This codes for CASHGTGKNTGELFF.

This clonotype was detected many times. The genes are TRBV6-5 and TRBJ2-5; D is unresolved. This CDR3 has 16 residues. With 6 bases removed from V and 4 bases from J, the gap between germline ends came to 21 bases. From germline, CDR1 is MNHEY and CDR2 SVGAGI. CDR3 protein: CASRNNPRRRGETQYF. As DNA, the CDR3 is TGTGCCAGCAGGAACAACCCCCGACGACGCGGAGAGACCCAGTACTTC.

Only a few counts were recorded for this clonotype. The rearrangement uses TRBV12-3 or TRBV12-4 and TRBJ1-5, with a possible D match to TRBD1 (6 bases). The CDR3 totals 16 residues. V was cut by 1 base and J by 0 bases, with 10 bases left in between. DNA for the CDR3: TGTGCCAGCAGTTTAGACTTAGGGGGTAGCAATCAGCCCCAGCATTTT. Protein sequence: CASSLDLGGSNQPQHF.

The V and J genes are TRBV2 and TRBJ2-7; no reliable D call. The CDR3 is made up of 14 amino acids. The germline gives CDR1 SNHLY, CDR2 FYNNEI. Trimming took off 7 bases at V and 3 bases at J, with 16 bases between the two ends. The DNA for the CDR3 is TGTGCCAGCACCCCCCCAGCGACCGTCTACGAGCAGTACTTC. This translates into CASTPPATVYEQYF.

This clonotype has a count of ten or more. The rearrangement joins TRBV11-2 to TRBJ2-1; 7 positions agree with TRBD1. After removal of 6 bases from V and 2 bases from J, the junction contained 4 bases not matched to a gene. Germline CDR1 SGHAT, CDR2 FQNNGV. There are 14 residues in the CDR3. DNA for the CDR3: TGTGCCAGCAGGAGACAGGGACCCTACAATGAGCAGTTCTTC. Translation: CASRRQGPYNEQFF.

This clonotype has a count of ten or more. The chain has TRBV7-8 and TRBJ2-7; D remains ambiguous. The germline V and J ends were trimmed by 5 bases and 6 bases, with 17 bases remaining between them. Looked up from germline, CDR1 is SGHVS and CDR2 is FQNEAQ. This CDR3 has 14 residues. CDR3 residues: CASSQAARIVEQYF. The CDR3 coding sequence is TGTGCCAGCAGCCAAGCAGCCAGGATTGTCGAGCAGTACTTC.

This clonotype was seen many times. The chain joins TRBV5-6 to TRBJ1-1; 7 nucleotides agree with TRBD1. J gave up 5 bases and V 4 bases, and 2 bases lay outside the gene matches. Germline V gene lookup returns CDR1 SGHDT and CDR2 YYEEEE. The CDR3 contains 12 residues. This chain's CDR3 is CASSPGGTEAFF. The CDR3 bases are TGTGCCAGCAGCCCAGGGGGGACTGAAGCTTTCTTT.

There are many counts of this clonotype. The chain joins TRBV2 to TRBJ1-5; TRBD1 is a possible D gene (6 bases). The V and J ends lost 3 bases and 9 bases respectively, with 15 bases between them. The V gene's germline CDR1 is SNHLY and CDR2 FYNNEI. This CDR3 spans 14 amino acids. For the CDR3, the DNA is TGTGCCAGCAGTGAGGGGGGCCTCCGACCGCCCCAGCATTTT. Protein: CASSEGGLRPPQHF.

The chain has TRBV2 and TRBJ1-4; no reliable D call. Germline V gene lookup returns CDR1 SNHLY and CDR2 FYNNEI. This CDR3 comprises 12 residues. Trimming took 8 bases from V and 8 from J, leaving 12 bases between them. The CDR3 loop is CASSTVGEKLFF. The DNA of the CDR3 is TGTGCCAGCTCGACGGTTGGCGAAAAACTGTTTTTT.

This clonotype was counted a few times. CDR3 region: CASSPPSTGDYGYTF. The CDR3 nucleotides are TGTGCCAGCTCACCACCTTCAACAGGAGACTATGGCTACACCTTC. The chain combines TRBV18 with TRBJ1-2, with D possibly TRBD1 on 5 matching bases. Germline CDR1 and CDR2: KGHSH and LQKENI. The CDR3 contains 15 residues. V shed 0 bases and J shed 3 bases, with 11 bases lying between them.

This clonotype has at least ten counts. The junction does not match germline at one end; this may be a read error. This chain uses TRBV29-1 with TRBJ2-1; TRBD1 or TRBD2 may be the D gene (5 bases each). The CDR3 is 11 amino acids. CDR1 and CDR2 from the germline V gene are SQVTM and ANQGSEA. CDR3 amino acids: CSVATLRERVF. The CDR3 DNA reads TGCAGCGTTGCCACCCTCAGGGAGAGGGTCTTC.

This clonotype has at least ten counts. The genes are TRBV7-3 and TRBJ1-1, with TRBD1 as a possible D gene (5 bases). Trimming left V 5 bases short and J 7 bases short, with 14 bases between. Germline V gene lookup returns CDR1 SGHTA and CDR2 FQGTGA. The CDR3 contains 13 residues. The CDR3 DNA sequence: TGTGCCAGCAGCCTACAAACAGGAGATGAAGCTTTCTTT. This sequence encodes CASSLQTGDEAFF.

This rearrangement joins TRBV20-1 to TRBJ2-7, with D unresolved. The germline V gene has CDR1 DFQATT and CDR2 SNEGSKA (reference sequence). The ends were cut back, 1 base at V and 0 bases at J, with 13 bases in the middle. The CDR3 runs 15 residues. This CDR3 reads CSARAVGMSSYEQYF. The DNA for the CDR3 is TGCAGTGCTAGAGCCGTAGGGATGAGCTCCTACGAGCAGTACTTC.

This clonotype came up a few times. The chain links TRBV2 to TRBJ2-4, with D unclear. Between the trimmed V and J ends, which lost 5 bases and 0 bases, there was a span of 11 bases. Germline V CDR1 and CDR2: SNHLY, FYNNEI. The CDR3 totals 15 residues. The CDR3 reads CASSFKFGAKNIQYF. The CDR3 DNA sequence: TGTGCCAGCAGTTTTAAGTTCGGAGCCAAAAACATTCAGTACTTC.